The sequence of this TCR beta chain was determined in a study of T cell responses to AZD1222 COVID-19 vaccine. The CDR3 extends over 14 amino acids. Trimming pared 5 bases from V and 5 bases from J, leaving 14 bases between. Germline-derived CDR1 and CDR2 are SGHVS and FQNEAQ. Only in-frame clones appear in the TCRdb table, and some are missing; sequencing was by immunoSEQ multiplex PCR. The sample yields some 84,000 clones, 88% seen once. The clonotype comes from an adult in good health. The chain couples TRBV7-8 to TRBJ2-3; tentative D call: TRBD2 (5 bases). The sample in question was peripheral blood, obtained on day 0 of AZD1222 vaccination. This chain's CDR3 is CASSREGTLDTQYF. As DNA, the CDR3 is TGTGCCAGCAGCCGCGAGGGTACCCTAGATACGCAGTATTTT. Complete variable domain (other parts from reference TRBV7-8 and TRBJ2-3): GAGVSQSPRYKVAKRGQDVALRCDPISGHVSLFWYQQALGQGPEFLTYFQNEAQLDKSGLPSDRFFAERPEGSVSTLKIQRTQQEDSAVYLCASSREGTLDTQYFGPGTRLTVL.